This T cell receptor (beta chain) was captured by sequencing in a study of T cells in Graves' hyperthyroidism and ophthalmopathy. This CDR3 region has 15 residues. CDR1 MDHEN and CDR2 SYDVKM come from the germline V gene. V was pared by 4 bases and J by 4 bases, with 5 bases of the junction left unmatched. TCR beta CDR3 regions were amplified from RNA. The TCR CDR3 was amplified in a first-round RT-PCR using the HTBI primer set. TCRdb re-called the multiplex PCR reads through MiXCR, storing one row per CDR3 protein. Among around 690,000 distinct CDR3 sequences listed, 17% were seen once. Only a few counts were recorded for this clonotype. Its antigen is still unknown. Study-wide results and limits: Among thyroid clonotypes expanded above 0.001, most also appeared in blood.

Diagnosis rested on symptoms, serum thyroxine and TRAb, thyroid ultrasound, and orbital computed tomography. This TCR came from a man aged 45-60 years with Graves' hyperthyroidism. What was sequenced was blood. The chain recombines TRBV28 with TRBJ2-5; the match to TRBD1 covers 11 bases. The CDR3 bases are TGTGCCAGCAGTTCCCCCGGGACAGGGGGAGAGACCCAGTACTTC. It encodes CASSSPGTGGETQYF.